This entry is about one TCR beta chain. This specimen comes from a study of blood T cell repertoires in COVID-19. Turning to the study itself: The origin of the acute and convalescent COVID-19 samples was the United States, Italy and Spain.

This table comes from immunoSEQ multiplex PCR, and its TCRdb copy is limited to in-frame clones, with some not included. Seen here are 85,000 to 100,000 clones, approximately 88% observed once, and the top ten hold about 17%. Deletions cut 0 bases from V and 2 bases from J, with 11 bases between. The CDR3 covers 16 residues. Germline CDR1 SGHDT, CDR2 YYEEEE. Seattle researchers signed up patients amid active infection and tracked them longitudinally. This chain connects TRBV5-6 to TRBJ2-2, with D perhaps TRBD1 (6 bases). The source material was peripheral blood. The sequence came from a woman in her sixties with COVID-19, enrolled during active disease. The CDR3: CASSLGQVFNTGELFF. Written as DNA, the CDR3 is TGTGCCAGCAGCTTGGGACAGGTTTTTAACACCGGGGAGCTGTTTTTT.